This T cell receptor beta chain derives from a study of T cell responses to AZD1222 COVID-19 vaccine. Sequencing used immunoSEQ multiplex PCR; TCRdb keeps in-frame clones, though not all of them. The sample records 100,000 or so clones, roughly nine tenths being singletons. Broader study findings: At 160-218 and 743-854, vaccine-associated CD4 TCRs were dominant, and they spanned spike.

The V end was cut by 9 bases, the J end by 3 bases, with 8 bases between. CDR3 size: 12 residues. Per the germline V gene, CDR1 is KGHDR and CDR2 is SFDVKD. Concerning this clone: Antigen specificity is unknown.

This chain connects TRBV24-1 to TRBJ2-1, with D unresolved. Source: peripheral blood, taken on day 0 of AZD1222 vaccination. The clonotype was recovered from an adult in good health. The CDR3 is CATEGLYNEQFF. The CDR3 DNA sequence: TGTGCCACCGAAGGTCTCTACAATGAGCAGTTCTTC.